This T cell receptor beta chain was obtained from a study of shared clonotypes between healthy human individuals (dated by TCRdb to 2019 to 2021). Background for the entire study: The cohort comprised two women and three men aged 18 to 49 years. Per donor, three plates each were used for CD4 naive and CD4 memory, two for CD8 naive, and one for CD8 memory. The study deeply sequenced blood TCR repertoires of about 5 healthy adults to estimate repertoire size and the extent of clonotype sharing between individuals. Leukapheresis yielded between about 0.94 and 9.5 billion PBMCs per donor. To increase sequencing depth and limit assay-specific biases, TCR repertoire library preparation and sequencing were carried out by different laboratories using diverse techniques. General study outcomes and caveats: Because the study included only a small number of donors, the genetic and exposure-history diversity represented was limited. Sampling was limited to blood, and TCR repertoires in tissue likely differ from TCR repertoires in blood. Even with the large sequencing depth, rarefaction of the sorted-subset datasets indicated that sequencing was incomplete. Naive subsets generally had larger estimated clonotype richness than memory subsets did. Based on pairwise subsampling, the degree of clonotype sharing among donors was expected to be affected by sequencing depth. Higher generation probabilities were observed for clonotypes shared by all four sorted-subset donors than for non-shared clonotypes. About 4.5% of naive CD4, around 3.5% of naive CD8, approximately 2% of memory CD4, and 0.4% of memory CD8 clonotypes were shared across several donors.

From the cysteine through the phenylalanine, the CDR3 covers 15 amino acids. Left in the record is the CDR3 DNA by itself, 45 bases read in frame from the first base. The junction carries 19 bases between V and J, which are trimmed by 6 bases and 8 bases respectively. As encoded in the germline V gene (reference sequence), CDR1 is PRHDT while CDR2 is FYEKMQ. The donors were healthy, HIV-negative adults with no recently reported acute infections or vaccinations. Every donor was a Caucasian adult living in Nashville, Tennessee, USA. Magnetic negative selection was used to enrich CD4+ T cells, after which naive cells were positively selected on CD45RA and the negative fraction became the memory subset. Blood was collected by leukapheresis, and PBMCs were isolated by Ficoll-Histopaque density gradient centrifugation and then cryopreserved in liquid nitrogen vapor phase. Purity and quantity of every magnetically sorted T cell population were checked by analytical flow cytometry. Each sorted fraction had its genomic DNA isolated and then quantified by UV absorbance on a Nanodrop 2000c.

Using the deep immunoSEQ assay, TCR CDR3 regions were amplified from genomic DNA by multiplex PCR. Extracted genomic DNA from each cell subset was spread evenly across all wells of several immunoSEQ 96-well plates, with each plate serving as a replicate. For sorted subsets, each replicate PCR was loaded with 200 ng genomic DNA, equivalent to 25,000 to 30,000 T cell genomes. Purified libraries were measured with a Qubit 3.0 fluorometer, size-checked on a Bioanalyzer 2100, and measured again with the KAPA Library Quantification kit. Each immunoSEQ 96-well plate was sequenced on its own single-read 150-cycle Illumina NextSeq 550 flow cell. As for how the authors treated the data: Because only junctional sequences without quality scores were contained in the immunoSEQ output, filtering matching that applied to full-length reads could not be performed. Sequences were annotated with PyIR, a Python wrapper for IgBLAST v1.9, and V/J genes and CDR3 were assigned using IMGT germline references. Any read was removed if the V/J assignment was weak (E-value above 1e-6), the CDR3 was missing, or the read contained stop codons, out-of-frame junctions, or ambiguous translated residues. V3J clonotypes were defined as sequences sharing the same inferred V gene, J gene, and CDR3 amino acid sequence. The percentage overlap between two repertoires was calculated by dividing the number of shared unique clonotypes by the size of the smaller repertoire. Three approaches were used to assess repertoire richness: RTK rarefaction, the Chao1 estimator, and Recon v2.1 estimates of unobserved clonotypes. OLGA was used to compute generation probabilities for all TCRbeta clonotypes that the gDNA method yielded from a few donors. Drawn from immuneACCESS, this table holds only the in-frame rearrangements with V and J called that TCRdb kept. Clones are partly lost; checked studies trace under half to an unresolved V gene and leave the rest unexplained. Clone size and V and J calls were adopted from that table, with D and trimming inferred from the DNA. The sample includes over a million clones, with more than 95% observed a single time. Roughly 1.1% of the sample is in the top ten clones.

With respect to this clone: Its antigen is currently not known. No base quality values were provided; no much bigger clone lies one nucleotide off.

The specimen was naive CD4+ T cells sorted from blood. The meaning of the sample's cell subset or site label: CD45RA+ positively selected. The TCR sequence derives from a young man in good health. The chain is made from TRBV13 and TRBJ1-4; the D segment could be TRBD1, given 5 matching bases. This receptor has the CDR3 CASSRVAGKVEKLFF. Here is the DNA: TGTGCCAGCAGTAGGGTGGCAGGGAAGGTGGAAAAACTGTTTTTT.